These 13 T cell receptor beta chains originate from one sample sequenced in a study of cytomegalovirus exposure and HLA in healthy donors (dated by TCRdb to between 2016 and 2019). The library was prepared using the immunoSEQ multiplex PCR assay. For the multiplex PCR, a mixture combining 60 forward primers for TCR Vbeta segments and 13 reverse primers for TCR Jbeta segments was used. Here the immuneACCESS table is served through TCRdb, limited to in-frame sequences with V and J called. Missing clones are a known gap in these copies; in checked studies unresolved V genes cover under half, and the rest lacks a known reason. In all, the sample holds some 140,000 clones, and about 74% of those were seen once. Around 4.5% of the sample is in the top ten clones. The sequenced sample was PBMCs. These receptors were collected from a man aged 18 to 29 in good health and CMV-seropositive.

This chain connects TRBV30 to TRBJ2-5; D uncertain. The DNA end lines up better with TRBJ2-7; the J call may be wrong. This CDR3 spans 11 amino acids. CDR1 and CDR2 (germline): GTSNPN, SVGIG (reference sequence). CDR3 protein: CAWSANYEQYF. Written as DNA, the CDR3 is TGTGCCTGGAGTGCAAACTACGAGCAGTACTTC.

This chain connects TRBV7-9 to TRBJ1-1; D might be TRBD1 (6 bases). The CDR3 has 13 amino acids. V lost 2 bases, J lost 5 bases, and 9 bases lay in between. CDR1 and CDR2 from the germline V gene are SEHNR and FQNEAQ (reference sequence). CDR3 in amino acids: CASSLSRGTEAFF. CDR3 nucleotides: TGTGCCAGCAGCTTATCGAGGGGGACTGAAGCTTTCTTT. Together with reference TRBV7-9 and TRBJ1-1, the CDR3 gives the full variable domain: DTGVSQNPRHKITKRGQNVTFRCDPISEHNRLYWYRQTLGQGPEFLTYFQNEAQLEKSRLLSDRFSAERPKGSFSTLEIQRTEQGDSAMYLCASSLSRGTEAFFGQGTRLTVV.

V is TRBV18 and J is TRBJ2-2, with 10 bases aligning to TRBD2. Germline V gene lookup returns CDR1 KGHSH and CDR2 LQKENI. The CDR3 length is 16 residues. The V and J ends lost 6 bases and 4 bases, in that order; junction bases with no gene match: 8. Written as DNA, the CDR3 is TGTGCCAGCTCGCCGATAGCGGGAGGTGGCACCGGGGAGCTGTTTTTT. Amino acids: CASSPIAGGGTGELFF. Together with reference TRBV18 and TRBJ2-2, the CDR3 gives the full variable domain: NAGVMQNPRHLVRRRGQEARLRCSPMKGHSHVYWYRQLPEEGLKFMVYLQKENIIDESGMPKERFSAEFPKEGPSILRIQQVVRGDSAAYFCASSPIAGGGTGELFFGEGSRLTVL.

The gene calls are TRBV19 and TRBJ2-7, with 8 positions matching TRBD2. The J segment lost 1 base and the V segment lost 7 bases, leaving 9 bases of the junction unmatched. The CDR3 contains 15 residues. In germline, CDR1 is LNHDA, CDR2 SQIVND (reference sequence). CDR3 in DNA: TGTGCCAGTACCGCAGGCGGACTAGCTTCCTACGAGCAGTACTTC. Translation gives CASTAGGLASYEQYF.

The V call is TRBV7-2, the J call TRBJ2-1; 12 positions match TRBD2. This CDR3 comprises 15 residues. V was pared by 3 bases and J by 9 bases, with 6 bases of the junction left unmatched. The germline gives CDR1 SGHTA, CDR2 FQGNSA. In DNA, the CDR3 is TGTGCCAGCAGCTTGGCTAGCGGGGGGGCGGGTGAGCAGTTCTTC. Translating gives CASSLASGGAGEQFF.

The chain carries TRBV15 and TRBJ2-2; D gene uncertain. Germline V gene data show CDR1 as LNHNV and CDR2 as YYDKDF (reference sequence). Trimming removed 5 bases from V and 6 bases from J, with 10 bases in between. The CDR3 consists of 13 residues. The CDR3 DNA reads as TGTGCCACCAGCGGGCTGCGTTCCGGGGAGCTGTTTTTT. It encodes CATSGLRSGELFF. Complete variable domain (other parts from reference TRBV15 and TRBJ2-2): DAMVIQNPRYQVTQFGKPVTLSCSQTLNHNVMYWYQQKSSQAPKLLFHYYDKDFNNEADTPDNFQSRRPNTSFCFLDIRSPGLGDTAMYLCATSGLRSGELFFGEGSRLTVL.

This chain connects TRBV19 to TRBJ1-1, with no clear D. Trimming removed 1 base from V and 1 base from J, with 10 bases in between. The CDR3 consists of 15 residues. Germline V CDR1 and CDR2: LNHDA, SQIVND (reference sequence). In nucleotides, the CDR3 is TGTGCCAGTAGTATAGGAAGTCAGTGGAACACTGAAGCTTTCTTT. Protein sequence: CASSIGSQWNTEAFF.

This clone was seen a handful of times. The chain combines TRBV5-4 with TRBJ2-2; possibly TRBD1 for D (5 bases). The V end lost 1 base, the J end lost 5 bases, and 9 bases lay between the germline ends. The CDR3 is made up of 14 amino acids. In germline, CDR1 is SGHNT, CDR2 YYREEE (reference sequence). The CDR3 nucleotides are TGTGCCAGCAGCTTGATGAGACAGACCGGGGAGCTGTTTTTT. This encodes CASSLMRQTGELFF. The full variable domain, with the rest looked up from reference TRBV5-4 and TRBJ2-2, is ETGVTQSPTHLIKTRGQQVTLRCSSQSGHNTVSWYQQALGQGPQFIFQYYREEENGRGNFPPRFSGLQFPNYSSELNVNALELDDSALYLCASSLMRQTGELFFGEGSRLTVL.

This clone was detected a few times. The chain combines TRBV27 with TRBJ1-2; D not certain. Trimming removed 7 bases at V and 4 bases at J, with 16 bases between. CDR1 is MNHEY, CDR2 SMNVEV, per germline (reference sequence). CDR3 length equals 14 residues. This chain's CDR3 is CASKLGEASYGYTF. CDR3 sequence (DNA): TGTGCCAGCAAATTAGGAGAGGCTAGCTATGGCTACACCTTC.

CDR3 amino acids: CASSYRGLGTDTQYF. DNA for the CDR3: TGTGCCAGCAGTTACAGGGGTTTGGGCACAGATACGCAGTATTTT. The chain links TRBV27 to TRBJ2-3; 7 bases are a match to TRBD1. The CDR3 length is 15 residues. Germline trimming cut 4 bases from V and 1 base from J; bases unmatched to any gene: 5. Germline values: CDR1 MNHEY, CDR2 SMNVEV (reference sequence).

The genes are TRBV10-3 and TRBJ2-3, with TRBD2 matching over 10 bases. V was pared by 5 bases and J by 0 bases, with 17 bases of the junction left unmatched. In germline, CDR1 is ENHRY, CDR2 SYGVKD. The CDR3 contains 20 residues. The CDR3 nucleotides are TGTGCCATCAGTCCCTCGGGGGCAGGACTAGCGGCCTCTAGCACAGATACGCAGTATTTT. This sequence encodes CAISPSGAGLAASSTDTQYF.

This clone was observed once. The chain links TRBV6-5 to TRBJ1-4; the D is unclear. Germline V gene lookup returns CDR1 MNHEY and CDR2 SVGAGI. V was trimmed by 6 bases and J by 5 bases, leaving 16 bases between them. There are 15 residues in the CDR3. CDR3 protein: CASRPTTDYNEKLFF. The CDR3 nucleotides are TGTGCCAGCAGACCTACGACGGACTACAATGAAAAACTGTTTTTT.

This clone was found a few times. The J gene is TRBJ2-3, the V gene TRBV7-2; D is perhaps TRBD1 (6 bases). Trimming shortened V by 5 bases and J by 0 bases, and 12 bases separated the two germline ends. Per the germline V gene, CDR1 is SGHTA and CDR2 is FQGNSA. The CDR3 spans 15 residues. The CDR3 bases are TGTGCCAGCAGCCCAACAGGGAAAAGCACAGATACGCAGTATTTT. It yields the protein CASSPTGKSTDTQYF.